One sample yielded the 3 T cell receptor beta chains listed below, sequenced in a study of CD8 T cells in ankylosing spondylitis. Study-wide findings and caveats: A TCR beta motif of 7 to 9 highly homologous variants seemed to mark ankylosing spondylitis blood.

These receptors' antigens are unknown. One entry per CDR3 protein results from TCRdb running MiXCR on the 5' RACE reads. The table records approximately 500,000 distinct CDR3 sequences, roughly 12% of them present only once. The specimen sequenced was blood, either unsorted or a sorted T cell fraction (not recorded which). Source of these receptors: a male donor with ankylosing spondylitis.

J is TRBJ2-2 and V is TRBV7-6; TRBD1 matches 8 bases. Trimming removed 4 bases from V and 3 bases from J; junction bases left unmatched: 7. The CDR3 totals 16 residues. CDR1 and CDR2 from the germline V gene are SGHVS and FNYEAQ. The CDR3, as DNA: TGTGCCAGCAGCTCGCAGGGGGCGCTGGACACCGGGGAGCTGTTTTTT. It encodes CASSSQGALDTGELFF.

J is TRBJ2-1 and V is TRBV20-1; no definite D call. V was clipped by 0 bases and J by 7 bases, with 13 bases between them. The CDR3 consists of 14 residues. The germline V gene has CDR1 DFQATT and CDR2 SNEGSKA (reference sequence). CDR3 sequence (DNA): TGCAGTGCTAGAGACCCCTCGGTGGCAAATGAGCAGTTCTTC. Translation gives CSARDPSVANEQFF.

The rearrangement links TRBV9 to TRBJ2-3; tentatively, D is TRBD1 (5 bases). The CDR3 is 13 amino acids. V dropped 0 bases and J dropped 6 bases, with 8 bases sitting between them. Germline V gene lookup returns CDR1 SGDLS and CDR2 YYNGEE. DNA of the CDR3: TGTGCCAGCAGCGTAGGCAGGGCGGATACGCAGTATTTT. It specifies CASSVGRADTQYF.